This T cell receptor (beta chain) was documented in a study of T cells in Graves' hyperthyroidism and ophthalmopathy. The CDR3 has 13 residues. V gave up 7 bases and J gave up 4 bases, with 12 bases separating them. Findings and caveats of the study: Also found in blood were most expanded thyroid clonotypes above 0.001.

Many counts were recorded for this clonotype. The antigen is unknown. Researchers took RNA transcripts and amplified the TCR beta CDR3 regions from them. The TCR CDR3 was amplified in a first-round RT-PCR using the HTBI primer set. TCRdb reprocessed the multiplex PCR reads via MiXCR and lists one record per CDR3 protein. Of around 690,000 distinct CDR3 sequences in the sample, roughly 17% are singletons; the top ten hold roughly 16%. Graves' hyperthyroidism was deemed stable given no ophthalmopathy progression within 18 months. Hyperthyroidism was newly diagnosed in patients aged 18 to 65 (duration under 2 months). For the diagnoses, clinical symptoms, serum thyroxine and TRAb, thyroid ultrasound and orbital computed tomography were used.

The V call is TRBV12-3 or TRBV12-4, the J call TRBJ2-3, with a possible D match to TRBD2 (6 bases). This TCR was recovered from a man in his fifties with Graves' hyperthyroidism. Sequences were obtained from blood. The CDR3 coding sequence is TGTGCCAGCAACGGGAGATCCGCAGATACGCAGTATTTT. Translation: CASNGRSADTQYF.